The clone carrying this T cell receptor beta chain was detected once. Libraries were prepared by immunoSEQ multiplex PCR; TCRdb keeps only in-frame clonotypes and omits some of them. The data show some 290,000 clones, 81% seen once. The CDR3 loop spans 12 amino acids. CDR1 SEHNR and CDR2 FQNEAQ come from the germline V gene (reference sequence). The V end was cut by 3 bases, the J end by 7 bases, with 9 bases between. These data originate in a study of blood T cell repertoires in COVID-19. In the study overall: Spain, Italy and the United States supplied samples that represented acute and convalescent COVID-19. T cells, B-cell-depleted T cells, or PBMCs provided the cDNA or gDNA that served as material.

This chain joins TRBV7-9 and TRBJ1-2; no clear D. The material sequenced was peripheral blood. This TCR was sampled from a woman in her sixties or seventies with active or convalescent COVID-19. The CDR3 coding sequence is TGTGCCAGCAGCTTTACCCCGGGTGGCTACACCTTC. This sequence encodes CASSFTPGGYTF.